This TCR beta chain is from a study of liver allograft versus peripheral blood T cells. Study information: T cell receptor repertoires in transplanted livers were compared with those in recipients' peripheral blood. General observations from the study: In liver allografts, T cell receptor repertoires reportedly differed from the repertoires found in peripheral blood.

The V end lost 0 bases, the J end lost 5 bases, and 14 bases lay between the germline ends. Germline CDR1 reads DFQATT; CDR2 reads SNEGSKA (reference sequence). The CDR3 totals 16 residues. One entry per CDR3 protein, called by TCRdb with MiXCR from the reads. The sample gives a few thousand distinct CDR3 sequences, roughly 17% of which show up once; around 5.8% is in the top ten. By proportion, this clonotype is medium-sized (0.01 to 0.1%). Its specificity is unknown. This sequence was found in a human patient who had a liver transplant. Some T cells may be provided by the graft donor. This chain joins TRBV20-1 and TRBJ1-6; no clear D gene. The CDR3 DNA follows: TGCAGTGCTAGAGATCGCCGGGGAATGAATAATTCACCCCTCCACTTT. Encoded protein: CSARDRRGMNNSPLHF.